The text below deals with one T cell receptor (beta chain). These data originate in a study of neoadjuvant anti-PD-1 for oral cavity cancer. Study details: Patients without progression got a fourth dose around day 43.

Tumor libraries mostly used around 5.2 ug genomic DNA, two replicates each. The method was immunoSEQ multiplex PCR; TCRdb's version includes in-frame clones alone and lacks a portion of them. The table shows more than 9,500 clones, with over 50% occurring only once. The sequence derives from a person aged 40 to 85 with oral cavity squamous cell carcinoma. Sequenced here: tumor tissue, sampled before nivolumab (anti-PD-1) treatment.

The CDR3 DNA reads as TGTGCCAGCAGTAGACACCAAAACGCAGATACGCAGTATTTT. Translation: CASSRHQNADTQYF. The V call is TRBV6-1, the J call TRBJ2-3; D is uncertain. The CDR3 is made up of 14 amino acids. Trimming shortened V by 5 bases and J by 4 bases, and 13 bases separated the two germline ends. Germline lookup yields CDR1 MNHNS and CDR2 SASEGT.